Detailed here is one T cell receptor (beta chain). Its antigen is unknown. Libraries were prepared by immunoSEQ multiplex PCR; TCRdb keeps only in-frame clonotypes and omits some of them. There are 60,000 to 85,000 clones in the sample; 85% occur only once, and 20% lies in the top ten. The V gene's germline CDR1 is SGHNT and CDR2 YYREEE (reference sequence). V was clipped by 4 bases and J by 0 bases, with 20 bases between them. The CDR3 sequence is 19 residues long. The sample comes from a study of T cell responses to AZD1222 COVID-19 vaccine. The study's findings and limits: Recipients of AZD1222 seropositive at baseline numbered only 5 or 6.

The rearrangement links TRBV5-4 to TRBJ2-6; D is possibly TRBD2 (5 bases). This sequence was found in an adult in good health. The sample was peripheral blood, taken on day 0 of AZD1222 vaccination. The CDR3 DNA reads TGTGCCAGCAGCCCCGGAGGTGCGGGCTTTCACTCTGGGGCCAACGTCCTGACTTTC. It is translated as CASSPGGAGFHSGANVLTF.